This T cell receptor beta chain appears in the sequencing data of a study of a mutant IDH1 vaccine in newly diagnosed glioma (dated by TCRdb to the early 2020s). Context from the whole study: Eight vaccinations were administered to patients in weeks 1, 3, 5, 7, 11, 15, 19 and 23, corresponding to visits V03 through V10. Peripheral blood was drawn at six visits: V03 (baseline), V05, V07, V10, V12 and V13. Before enrollment, most patients had been given radiochemotherapy with temozolomide as standard therapy, while the rest had received either radiotherapy alone or temozolomide alone. Vaccination was initiated 4-6 weeks after radiotherapy alone, or concurrently with temozolomide cycles in the chemotherapy-containing groups. For exploratory analyses, longitudinal TCRB deep sequencing was carried out in around 24 treated patients wherever samples were available. Of the 25 to 35 patients who were treated, around 60% were male and 37.5% were female, and the mean age was around 41 years. The paper as a whole reports these results and caveats: According to the authors, sample limitations meant that analyses of patient blood samples could not be reproduced. Changes in the top peripheral T cell clonotypes picked up by TCRB sequencing did not appear to be linked to pseudoprogression. Vaccine-induced immune responses across multiple MHC alleles were detected in roughly 94% of patients. PBMC samples for TCRB deep sequencing were selected based on availability.

About this clone itself: Its antigen is unknown. It has no much larger one-base neighbor in the sample; base qualities were not kept.

Libraries were prepared through the immunoSEQ multiplex PCR assay. Rearranged TCR beta chain sequences were amplified with the hsTCRB Kit following the manufacturer's protocol. TCRB libraries were sequenced on an Illumina MiSeq. The source study handled its data this way. Demultiplexing, trimming and gene mapping were performed with the kit vendor's proprietary platform. TCRdb obtained this table from immuneACCESS and retained in-frame rearrangements with V and J assigned. These tables miss some clones; where compared with another copy, unresolved V genes account for less than half of the shortfall, and the remainder is unexplained. Clone size and V and J calls were adopted from that table, with D and trimming inferred from the DNA. Within this sample are roughly 51,000 clones, with around 80% of them counted one time only. The ten largest clones capture 7.5% to 10% of the sample. The CDR3 runs 16 residues from the cysteine to the phenylalanine. Here the CDR3 DNA is all that survives: 48 bases in frame from base 1. V and J lose 5 bases and 4 bases, and a span of 17 bases separates them. CDR1 and CDR2, looked up from the germline V gene, are SGHVS and FNYEAQ.

Sample time point, as interpreted from the label and publication: week 23, last vaccination. Every vaccine dose consisted of 300 ug of a 20-mer mutant IDH1 peptide in Montanide, administered subcutaneously together with topical imiquimod. Donors had newly diagnosed WHO grade 3 or 4 IDH1-mutant astrocytomas with loss of nuclear ATRX. The samples were drawn from NOA16, a multicentre, single-arm, open-label phase I trial in Germany that tested a mutant IDH1 peptide vaccine in humans for the first time. Genomic DNA for TCRB sequencing was isolated from EDTA blood with the DNeasy Blood and Tissue Kit. This sequence uses TRBV7-6 and TRBJ2-2; perhaps TRBD2 is the D gene, with 5 bases matching. The receptor was isolated from a woman aged 40-49 years with glioma. Some clones in this sample may be carry-over from other donors' samples. The source was PBMCs, collected from a glioma patient whose treatment included an IDH1 peptide vaccine. The CDR3 region reads CASSPRGLATTGELFF. The nucleotide sequence reads as follows: TGTGCCAGCAGCCCCCGGGGATTAGCGACCACCGGGGAGCTGTTTTTT.